This T cell receptor (beta chain) was identified in a study of shared clonotypes between healthy human individuals. Across the whole study: Donors had three CD4 naive, three CD4 memory, two CD8 naive and one CD8 memory plate apiece.

Note on this clone: Its matching antigen is unknown.

TCRdb keeps only in-frame clones here, not all; method: immunoSEQ multiplex PCR. Found here are 400,000 to 600,000 clones, 90% to 96% of them singletons; the top ten hold around 0.067%. Germline V CDR1 and CDR2: GTSNPN, SVGIG (reference sequence). The length of the CDR3 is 14 residues. The V end lost 2 bases, the J end lost 3 bases, and 11 bases lay between the germline ends. Regarding the study as a whole: Even with large depth, rarefaction showed that sorted-subset sequencing was incomplete. Exclusively blood specimens were collected; tissue repertoires likely differ.

The sequencing input was naive CD4+ T cells sorted from blood. Described subset: CD45RA+ positively selected. This clonotype was obtained from a woman in her thirties in good health. The V and J genes are TRBV30 and TRBJ1-5, with D unresolved. CDR3 residues: CAWSWAAFNQPQHF. The CDR3 DNA reads as TGTGCCTGGAGTTGGGCAGCCTTCAATCAGCCCCAGCATTTT.